These 18 T cell receptor beta chains share one sample of origin, sequenced in a study of cytomegalovirus exposure and HLA in healthy donors. Primers: 60 Vbeta forward and 13 Jbeta reverse. The repertoire was sequenced with immunoSEQ multiplex PCR; TCRdb's copy has only in-frame clones and lacks some. The profile shows around 200,000 clones, around 75% of them singletons. Sequencing was carried out using PBMCs. Receptors were obtained from a man aged 40-55 years in good health and CMV-seropositive.

The genes are TRBV28 and TRBJ1-2, with D uncertain. The germline V gene has CDR1 MDHEN and CDR2 SYDVKM. Trimming took off 7 bases at V and 5 bases at J, with 11 bases between the two ends. The CDR3 spans 12 residues. The CDR3 DNA is TGTGCCAGCACCCAAACGGGGTATGGCTACACCTTC. It codes for CASTQTGYGYTF.

V usage is TRBV27 and J usage is TRBJ2-3; TRBD1 agrees at 8 bases. V lost 2 bases and J lost 6; bases outside the gene matches: 10. In germline, CDR1 is MNHEY, CDR2 SMNVEV (reference sequence). This CDR3 is built from 16 residues. As DNA, the CDR3 is TGTGCCAGCAGTTTAAGGACAGGGCCTAGCGCGGATACGCAGTATTTT. This sequence encodes CASSLRTGPSADTQYF.

The chain carries TRBV18 and TRBJ2-3; 13 bases are a match to TRBD2. Germline V gene data show CDR1 as KGHSH and CDR2 as LQKENI. The CDR3 runs to 17 residues. Trimming at V came to 4 bases and at J to 5 bases, leaving 9 bases not matched to a gene. In nucleotides, the CDR3 is TGTGCCAGCTCACTTGGACTAGCGGGGGCCCGGGGAGATACGCAGTATTTT. Its protein is CASSLGLAGARGDTQYF.

This clone showed up just a few times. V is TRBV9 and J is TRBJ2-5; 10 bases line up with TRBD1. J was trimmed by 9 bases and V by 4 bases; bases with no gene match: 9. CDR1 and CDR2 from the germline V gene are SGDLS and YYNGEE. CDR3 length: 14 residues. The CDR3 spells CASSPPDRGYPQYF. For the CDR3, the DNA is TGTGCCAGCAGCCCCCCGGACAGGGGGTACCCCCAGTACTTC.

The chain has TRBV18 and TRBJ2-1, with D perhaps TRBD2 (5 bases). Trimming pared 6 bases from V and 8 bases from J, leaving 17 bases between. Germline V gene data show CDR1 as KGHSH and CDR2 as LQKENI. The CDR3 length is 14 residues. The CDR3 region is CASSLSLEGHEQFF. The CDR3 coding sequence is TGTGCCAGCTCCCTTAGCCTAGAGGGCCATGAGCAGTTCTTC.

The rearrangement uses TRBV5-4 and TRBJ2-7; D may be TRBD2 (7 bases). Trimming pared 4 bases from V and 2 bases from J, leaving 22 bases between. The CDR3 covers 17 residues. Germline V gene lookup returns CDR1 SGHNT and CDR2 YYREEE (reference sequence). The CDR3 nucleotides read TGTGCCAGCAGCCAAGGCCTTGCGGGGGCCCGTCCCTACGAGCAGTACTTC. As protein: CASSQGLAGARPYEQYF. The full variable domain, completed using reference TRBV5-4 and TRBJ2-7, is ETGVTQSPTHLIKTRGQQVTLRCSSQSGHNTVSWYQQALGQGPQFIFQYYREEENGRGNFPPRFSGLQFPNYSSELNVNALELDDSALYLCASSQGLAGARPYEQYFGPGTRLTVT.

In DNA, the CDR3 is TGTGCCAGCAGTGGGTGGACAGGGATGGAGACCCAGTACTTC. This codes for CASSGWTGMETQYF. The rearrangement links TRBV2 to TRBJ2-5; TRBD1 agrees at 8 bases. Trimming at V came to 4 bases and at J to 5 bases, leaving 6 bases not matched to a gene. Germline CDR1 SNHLY, CDR2 FYNNEI. CDR3 length: 14 residues.

This clone was seen a single time. The J gene is TRBJ2-7, the V gene TRBV5-8; no clear D gene. Germline V gives CDR1 SGHTS, CDR2 YDEGEE. The CDR3 is made up of 11 amino acids. Trimming removed 3 bases at V and 4 bases at J, with 5 bases between. CDR3 nucleotide sequence: TGTGCCAGCAGCTCGGAGTACGAGCAGTACTTC. Its translation: CASSSEYEQYF. Full variable domain (outside the CDR3, taken from reference TRBV5-8 and TRBJ2-7): EAGVTQSPTHLIKTRGQQATLRCSPISGHTSVYWYQQALGLGLQFLLWYDEGEERNRGNFPPRFSGRQFPNYSSELNVNALELEDSALYLCASSSEYEQYFGPGTRLTVT.

The gene calls are TRBV19 and TRBJ2-1; TRBD2 matches 7 bases. Germline V gene lookup returns CDR1 LNHDA and CDR2 SQIVND (reference sequence). J gave up 0 bases and V 4 bases, and 3 bases lay outside the gene matches. CDR3 length equals 15 residues. In DNA form, the CDR3 reads TGTGCCAGTAGTACTAGCGGACTCTCCTACAATGAGCAGTTCTTC. Its protein product is CASSTSGLSYNEQFF.

This clone was seen a few times. Other nucleotide sequences from this sample produce the same CDR3. This rearrangement joins TRBV5-1 to TRBJ2-7; the D gene is possibly TRBD1 (6 bases). The CDR3 runs 14 residues. Germline V gives CDR1 SGHRS, CDR2 YFSETQ. V was trimmed by 0 bases and J by 3 bases, leaving 10 bases between them. CDR3 DNA: TGCGCCAGCAGCTTGGCAGGGGATCGCTACGAGCAGTACTTC. This sequence encodes CASSLAGDRYEQYF. The full variable domain, rest sourced from reference TRBV5-1 and TRBJ2-7, is KAGVTQTPRYLIKTRGQQVTLSCSPISGHRSVSWYQQTPGQGLQFLFEYFSETQRNKGNFPGRFSGRQFSNSRSEMNVSTLELGDSALYLCASSLAGDRYEQYFGPGTRLTVT.

This clone occurred a few times. V and J are TRBV6-5 and TRBJ2-6; D remains unclear. The CDR3 extends over 14 amino acids. V lost 6 bases and J 0 bases, leaving 6 bases between the germline ends. Germline V gives CDR1 MNHEY, CDR2 SVGAGI. CDR3 in amino acids: CASSLVSGANVLTF. As DNA, the CDR3 is TGTGCCAGCAGCCTCGTCTCTGGGGCCAACGTCCTGACTTTC.

The V call is TRBV19, the J call TRBJ2-2, with D perhaps TRBD1 (6 bases). Germline V gene sequence: CDR1 LNHDA, CDR2 SQIVND (reference sequence). The V end was cut by 8 bases, the J end by 4 bases, with 17 bases between. The CDR3 sequence is 15 residues long. In DNA, the CDR3 is TGTGCCAGTTCCCGACAGGTCCGGGGCACCGGGGAGCTGTTTTTT. Translating it yields CASSRQVRGTGELFF.

The J gene is TRBJ1-1, the V gene TRBV30, with D possibly being TRBD1 (6 bases). V lost 1 base to trimming and J lost 0 bases, with 9 bases between them. This CDR3 is built from 14 residues. Germline lookup yields CDR1 GTSNPN and CDR2 SVGIG (reference sequence). The CDR3 loop reads CAWSEGGMNTEAFF. CDR3 DNA: TGTGCCTGGAGTGAGGGGGGGATGAACACTGAAGCTTTCTTT.

The count of this clone is one. The chain has TRBV30 and TRBJ1-4; D might be TRBD1 (6 bases). Per germline, CDR1 GTSNPN and CDR2 SVGIG (reference sequence). This CDR3 is 13 amino acids long. Deletions cut 3 bases from V and 8 bases from J, with 13 bases between. The CDR3 loop reads CAWRGGRGEKLFF. The CDR3, as DNA: TGTGCCTGGAGGGGGGGGAGGGGGGAAAAACTGTTTTTT.

V gene TRBV30 combines with J gene TRBJ2-1; D remains ambiguous. The V end lost 0 bases, the J end lost 9 bases, and 9 bases lay between the germline ends. The CDR3 is made up of 12 amino acids. Germline V gene lookup returns CDR1 GTSNPN and CDR2 SVGIG (reference sequence). Written as DNA, the CDR3 is TGTGCCTGGAGTGTCTCCCGACTTGAGCAGTTCTTC. Protein: CAWSVSRLEQFF. The entire variable domain, with the rest obtained from reference TRBV30 and TRBJ2-1, is as follows: SQTIHQWPATLVQPVGSPLSLECTVEGTSNPNLYWYRQAAGRGLQLLFYSVGIGQISSEVPQNLSASRPQDRQFILSSKKLLLSDSGFYLCAWSVSRLEQFFGPGTRLTVL.

This clone has just a few counts. V and J are TRBV14 and TRBJ2-2; 7 bases fit TRBD2. This CDR3 has 18 amino acids. Germline trimming cut 0 bases from V and 3 bases from J; bases unmatched to any gene: 10. CDR1 SGHDN and CDR2 FVKESK come from the germline V gene. This CDR3 is CASSQERGAGSHTGELFF. DNA for the CDR3: TGTGCCAGCAGCCAAGAGCGGGGAGCGGGGAGTCACACCGGGGAGCTGTTTTTT. Drawing the rest from reference TRBV14 and TRBJ2-2, the complete variable domain is EAGVTQFPSHSVIEKGQTVTLRCDPISGHDNLYWYRRVMGKEIKFLLHFVKESKQDESGMPNNRFLAERTGGTYSTLKVQPAELEDSGVYFCASSQERGAGSHTGELFFGEGSRLTVL.

The chain has TRBV29-1 and TRBJ2-7; D may be TRBD1 (6 bases). V was shortened by 3 bases and J by 7 bases, with 16 bases between the two germline ends. Germline V gene sequence: CDR1 SQVTM, CDR2 ANQGSEA. There are 13 residues in the CDR3. This chain's CDR3 is CSVELAGAGEQYF. CDR3 sequence (DNA): TGCAGCGTTGAGCTGGCAGGGGCGGGTGAGCAGTACTTC.

This chain joins TRBV7-3 and TRBJ2-3; 9 nucleotides align to TRBD2. The CDR3 is 17 residues long. V gave up 0 bases and J gave up 0 bases; unmatched junction bases: 4. Germline CDR1 and CDR2: SGHTA and FQGTGA. The CDR3, as DNA: TGTGCCAGCAGCTTAACGAATAGCGGGGGTAGCACAGATACGCAGTATTTT. Amino acids: CASSLTNSGGSTDTQYF. The complete variable domain, with remaining parts taken from reference TRBV7-3 and TRBJ2-3, reads GAGVSQTPSNKVTEKGKYVELRCDPISGHTALYWYRQSLGQGPEFLIYFQGTGAADDSGLPNDRFFAVRPEGSVSTLKIQRTERGDSAVYLCASSLTNSGGSTDTQYFGPGTRLTVL.